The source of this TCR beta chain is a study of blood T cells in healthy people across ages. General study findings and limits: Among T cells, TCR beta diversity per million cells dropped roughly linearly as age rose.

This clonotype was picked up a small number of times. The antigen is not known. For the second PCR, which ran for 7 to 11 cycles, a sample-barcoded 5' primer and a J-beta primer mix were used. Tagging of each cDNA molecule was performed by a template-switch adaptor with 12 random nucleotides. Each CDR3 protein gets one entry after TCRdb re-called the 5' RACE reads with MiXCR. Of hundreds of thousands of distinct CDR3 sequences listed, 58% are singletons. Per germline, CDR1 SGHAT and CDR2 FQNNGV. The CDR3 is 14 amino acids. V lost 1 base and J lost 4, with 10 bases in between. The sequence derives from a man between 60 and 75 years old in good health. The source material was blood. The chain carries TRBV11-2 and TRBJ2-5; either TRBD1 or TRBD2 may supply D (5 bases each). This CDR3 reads CASSLARAGETQYF. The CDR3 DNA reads TGTGCCAGCAGCTTAGCCAGGGCGGGAGAGACCCAGTACTTC.